This T cell receptor beta chain is from a study of shared clonotypes between healthy human individuals. Measured with immunoSEQ multiplex PCR; TCRdb has only the in-frame clones, and not every one. The table has more than 200,000 clones, 50% to 80% seen once. Germline lookup yields CDR1 SQVTM and CDR2 ANQGSEA. The CDR3 is 12 amino acids. Trimming removed 4 bases at V and 3 bases at J, with 8 bases between. This TCR came from a man aged 30 to 39 in good health. The sample consisted of memory CD4+ T cells sorted from blood. Documented subset: CD45RA-negative fraction. The chain employs TRBV29-1 and TRBJ2-3, with D tentatively TRBD1 (6 bases). The CDR3 region has the DNA TGCAGCGTTGTTACAGGGACAGATACGCAGTATTTT. The encoded protein is CSVVTGTDTQYF.